Listed below are T cell receptor beta chains from one sample, sequenced in a study of identical twins. TCRdb reanalysed the 5' RACE reads using MiXCR and keeps one entry per CDR3 protein. Of approximately 230,000 distinct CDR3 sequences listed, 6.5% were seen once; the top ten hold roughly 15%. This sample was also put to use in a study of T cells expressing NK-cell markers.

Sequenced sample: CD8+ T cells sorted from blood. The receptor source for this set is a woman aged 18-29 years in good health. CDR3s include the opening cysteine and the closing phenylalanine or tryptophan. The D gene is left open where the match is weak. Size values are once, few and many counts, or a class for expanded clones, and some rows have none.

J	D	V	size	CDR3	DNA
TRBJ1-3	-	TRBV7-9	many	CASTLLDSGNTIYF	TGTGCCAGCACGCTTTTAGACTCTGGAAACACCATATATTTT
TRBJ2-2	-	TRBV5-1	few	CASSFAETGTNTGELFF	TGCGCCAGCAGCTTTGCGGAGACAGGAACGAACACCGGGGAGCTGTTTTTT
TRBJ1-5	-	TRBV7-9	-	CASSPMVVNQPQHF	TGTGCCAGCAGCCCCATGGTAGTCAATCAGCCCCAGCATTTT
TRBJ2-3	TRBD2	TRBV10-3	-	CAISVGGTWDTQYF	TGTGCCATCAGTGTCGGGGGGACGTGGGATACGCAGTATTTT
TRBJ1-1	-	TRBV6-2/TRBV6-3	few	CASREDKANTEAFF	TGTGCCAGCAGAGAGGACAAGGCGAACACTGAAGCTTTCTTT
TRBJ2-7	-	TRBV21-1	many	CASSVSGPSSYEQYF	TGTGCCAGCAGCGTATCGGGACCCAGCTCCTACGAGCAGTACTTC
TRBJ2-1	TRBD2	TRBV7-9	-	CASSSGLAGGSYNEQFF	TGTGCCAGCAGCTCGGGACTAGCGGGGGGGTCCTACAATGAGCAGTTCTTC
TRBJ2-3	-	TRBV20-1	-	CSARGHLPDTDTQYF	TGCAGTGCTAGAGGTCACTTACCTGACACAGATACGCAGTATTTT
TRBJ1-1	TRBD1	TRBV7-9	-	CASSGNRGGTEAFF	TGTGCCAGCAGCGGTAACAGGGGGGGAACTGAAGCTTTCTTT
TRBJ2-2	TRBD2	TRBV9	few	CASSVPLAEPNTGELFF	TGTGCCAGCAGCGTACCTCTAGCGGAGCCGAACACCGGGGAGCTGTTTTTT
TRBJ2-3	-	TRBV21-1	-	CASSPPRPFCRSCTDTQYF	TGTGCCAGCAGCCCACCCAGACCTTTCTGTCGGTCCTGCACAGATACGCAGTATTTT
TRBJ1-2	-	TRBV7-6	-	CASSWGSTYGYTF	TGTGCCAGCAGCTGGGGCAGTACTTATGGCTACACCTTC
TRBJ1-4	-	TRBV7-9	many	CASSPPDRHEKLFF	TGTGCCAGCAGCCCCCCTGACCGCCATGAAAAACTGTTTTTT
TRBJ2-2	-	TRBV29-1	many	CSVGQPSEAGELFF	TGCAGCGTTGGTCAGCCTAGTGAGGCCGGGGAGCTGTTTTTT
TRBJ2-2	TRBD2	TRBV4-2	many	CASSQAPGLAGITGELFF	TGTGCCAGCAGCCAAGCTCCGGGACTAGCAGGGATCACCGGGGAGCTGTTTTTT
TRBJ2-7	TRBD1	TRBV7-9	-	CASSPPGGDRPYEQYF	TGTGCCAGCAGCCCCCCGGGCGGGGACAGGCCTTACGAGCAGTACTTC
TRBJ2-2	TRBD2	TRBV5-1	-	CASSLSTRGAGELFF	TGCGCCAGCAGCTTGTCCACCCGGGGGGCCGGGGAGCTGTTTTTT
TRBJ1-1	-	TRBV7-9	many	CASSSKGDSNTEAFF	TGTGCCAGCAGCTCTAAGGGGGATTCGAACACTGAAGCTTTCTTT
TRBJ1-5	-	TRBV11-2	-	CASSLDSPSNQPQHF	TGTGCCAGCAGCTTAGACAGCCCTAGCAATCAGCCCCAGCATTTT
TRBJ2-7	TRBD1	TRBV20-1	-	CSARDMRRTGGVYEQYF	TGCAGTGCTAGAGATATGCGTAGGACAGGGGGCGTGTACGAGCAGTACTTC
TRBJ1-5	-	TRBV21-1	few	CAIPPGVNPLSGGGSNQPQHF	TGTGCCATCCCCCCTGGGGTAAACCCGTTAAGCGGAGGGGGTAGCAATCAGCCCCAGCATTTT
TRBJ1-6	-	TRBV14	few	CASSQPGGQSPLHF	TGTGCCAGCAGCCAGCCGGGGGGGCAGTCACCCCTCCACTTT
TRBJ1-6	-	TRBV9	-	CASSVQAPGSPLHF	TGTGCCAGCAGCGTACAGGCCCCGGGTTCACCCCTCCACTTT
TRBJ1-1	-	TRBV7-9	many	CASSLGLGGPRDTEAFF	TGTGCCAGCAGCTTAGGGCTGGGGGGTCCCAGGGACACTGAAGCTTTCTTT
TRBJ2-7	-	TRBV7-8	many	CASSSPGGEPYEQYF	TGTGCCAGCAGCTCCCCGGGCGGAGAACCCTACGAGCAGTACTTC
TRBJ2-5	TRBD1	TRBV6-1	-	CASSPQGAGGETQYF	TGTGCCAGCAGTCCACAGGGGGCCGGGGGGGAGACCCAGTACTTC
TRBJ1-5	-	TRBV20-1	-	CSAKAEGPINQPQHF	TGCAGTGCGAAGGCAGAGGGACCGATCAATCAGCCCCAGCATTTT
TRBJ2-3	-	TRBV10-3	many	CAISDPGEVDTQYF	TGTGCCATCAGTGACCCAGGGGAGGTGGATACGCAGTATTTT
TRBJ2-7	TRBD1	TRBV10-3	-	CAVWTGREQYF	TGTGCCGTATGGACAGGGCGGGAGCAGTACTTC
TRBJ1-2	-	TRBV7-9	-	CASSASDPNYGYTF	TGTGCCAGCAGCGCCTCCGACCCTAACTATGGCTACACCTTC
TRBJ1-2	-	TRBV27	-	CASSDRFDGYTF	TGTGCCAGTTCGGACAGATTCGATGGCTACACCTTC
TRBJ1-3	TRBD1	TRBV14	-	CASSQGAQGAGNTIYF	TGTGCCAGCAGCCAAGGCGCACAGGGGGCTGGAAACACCATATATTTT
TRBJ2-7	-	TRBV29-1	many	CSVRIFYEQYF	TGCAGCGTTCGAATCTTCTACGAGCAGTACTTC
TRBJ2-7	-	TRBV4-1	-	CASSQESGSPYEQYF	TGCGCCAGCAGCCAAGAAAGTGGCAGTCCCTACGAGCAGTACTTC
TRBJ2-7	-	TRBV12-5	-	CASGPGGEQYF	TGTGCTAGTGGTCCAGGTGGCGAGCAGTACTTC
TRBJ1-2	-	TRBV7-6	-	CASSPYLRPNYGYTF	TGTGCCAGCAGCCCCTACCTCAGACCCAACTATGGCTACACCTTC
TRBJ2-5	-	TRBV11-2	-	CADGAMSGETQYF	TGTGCCGACGGAGCAATGTCGGGAGAGACCCAGTACTTC